A selection of T cell receptor beta chains follows, all from one sample in a study of blood T cell repertoires in COVID-19. Sequenced by immunoSEQ multiplex PCR; TCRdb stores in-frame clones only, minus some. The sample has 150,000 to 200,000 clones, nearly 90% seen once. Sequences were obtained from peripheral blood. These receptor sequences come from a man aged 18 to 35 who had recovered from COVID-19. Both conserved end residues are part of each CDR3. A D gene is named only where the DNA matches it firmly. Only part of the rows carry a size: once, few, many, or a class if the clone is expanded.

TRBJ1-4 TRBD1 - TRBV11-2 TGTGCCAGCAGCACCGGACAGGGAGGCGAAAAACTGTTTTTT CASSTGQGGEKLFF
TRBJ2-7 - - TRBV19 TGTGCCAGTAGTCAGGTCGTCCAGGTCGGCTCCTACGAGCAGTACTTC CASSQVVQVGSYEQYF
TRBJ1-1 - - TRBV30 TGTGCCTGGGGGGGAGGGACGAACACTGAAGCTTTCTTT CAWGGGTNTEAFF
TRBJ2-3 TRBD1 - TRBV29-1 TGCAGCGTGCGAACGACAGGGGGGCCCACAGATACGCAGTATTTT CSVRTTGGPTDTQYF
TRBJ2-4 - - TRBV6-1 TGTGCCAGCAGTGAAGCCGTCGCGGGCAGGACAGCCAAAAACATTCAGTACTTC CASSEAVAGRTAKNIQYF
TRBJ1-1 - - TRBV4-3 TGCGCCAGCAGCCAAGCCGATGGGCAGCTACACCGCCGCACTGAAGCTTTCTTT CASSQADGQLHRRTEAFF
TRBJ2-1 - - TRBV3-1/TRBV3-2 TGTGCCAGCAGCCAATCCACAGGGATGGCTTTAGATGAGCAGTTCTTC CASSQSTGMALDEQFF
TRBJ1-1 - - TRBV10-3 TGTGCCATCAGTCTTGGGGGGGCAGATACTGAAGCTTTCTTT CAISLGGADTEAFF
TRBJ2-1 TRBD2 few TRBV7-9 TGTGCCAGCAGCTTGGGTAGCGGGAGGGACAATGAGCAGTTCTTC CASSLGSGRDNEQFF
TRBJ1-6 - once TRBV12-5 TGTGCTAGTGGTTGGGGCCCAAATTCACCCCTCCACTTT CASGWGPNSPLHF
TRBJ1-4 - - TRBV7-9 TGTGCCAGCAGCAACCGAAGGGAGCCTAATGAAAAACTGTTTTTT CASSNRREPNEKLFF
TRBJ1-1 - - TRBV14 TGTGCCAGCAGCCCGAGCTTGAACACTGAAGCTTTCTTT CASSPSLNTEAFF
TRBJ1-3 - - TRBV9 TGTGCCAGCAGCCTTCGGTGGGCCTCTGGAAACACCATATATTTT CASSLRWASGNTIYF
TRBJ2-7 TRBD1 once TRBV7-9 TGTGCCAGCAGCTTTTCGGGACAGGGCACCTACGAGCAGTACTTC CASSFSGQGTYEQYF
TRBJ2-5 TRBD1 - TRBV7-6 TGTGCCAGCAGCTTATTGGGACAGCAAGAGACCCAGTACTTC CASSLLGQQETQYF
TRBJ2-1 TRBD2 - TRBV9 TGTGCCAGCAGCGTAGCACTAGCGGGAGGCTTAAGCTCCTACAATGAGCAGTTCTTC CASSVALAGGLSSYNEQFF
TRBJ1-1 - few TRBV24-1 TGTGCCACAAGTAGGGGCACTGAAGCTTTCTTT CATSRGTEAFF
TRBJ1-2 TRBD1 - TRBV6-5 TGTGCCAGCAGTTCATTTCCCGGGACAGTTAACTATGGCTACACCTTC CASSSFPGTVNYGYTF
TRBJ1-2 - - TRBV23-1 TGCGCCAGCAGTCGGGGGCCGGACTATGGCTACACCTTC CASSRGPDYGYTF
TRBJ2-7 TRBD2 - TRBV4-3 TGCGCCAGCAGCCAAGTTATAGCGGGAGGTCGGGGCGAGCAGTACTTC CASSQVIAGGRGEQYF
TRBJ1-3 - - TRBV7-2 TGTGCCAGCAGCTTAGGAGGATCGCGGTCATCTGGAAACACCATATATTTT CASSLGGSRSSGNTIYF
TRBJ1-5 TRBD1 few TRBV6-1 TGTGCCAGCAGTGAAGCAGGGGGCGGCCAGCCCCAGCATTTT CASSEAGGGQPQHF
TRBJ1-2 - - TRBV6-5 TGTGCCAGCAGTTGGGGACAAAACTATGGCTACACCTTC CASSWGQNYGYTF
TRBJ1-6 - - TRBV28 TGTGCCAGCAGTTTATATCCCTCGGGGAATTCACCCCTCCACTTT CASSLYPSGNSPLHF
TRBJ2-1 - - TRBV12-5 TGTGCTAGTGGTTGGACTACAGGGGTCGGTGAGCAGTTCTTC CASGWTTGVGEQFF
TRBJ2-7 TRBD2 - TRBV18 TGTGCCAGCTCACCGGGGCGGGAGATCTACGAGCAGTACTTC CASSPGREIYEQYF
TRBJ1-5 TRBD1 - TRBV7-8 TGTGCCAGCAGCTTAACAGGGGAGGTGCGCCAGCCCCAGCATTTT CASSLTGEVRQPQHF
TRBJ1-1 - once TRBV19 TGTGCCAGTAGTATCGGGGGGCTCACTGAAGCTTTCTTT CASSIGGLTEAFF
TRBJ2-1 - - TRBV11-2 TGTGCCAGCAGCTTAGATCTACTAGCCGGCCCTTACAATGAGCAGTTCTTC CASSLDLLAGPYNEQFF
TRBJ2-2 - few TRBV27 TGTGCCAGCAGTAGAGCAGGGGCGAACACCGGGGAGCTGTTTTTT CASSRAGANTGELFF
TRBJ1-1 - - TRBV5-6 TGTGCCAGCAGCTTGGCTCCGGTCCGATGGACAACTGAAGCTTTCTTT CASSLAPVRWTTEAFF
TRBJ1-1 - - TRBV6-1 TGTGCCAGCAGTGAAGAGAGGTACACTGAAGCTTTCTTT CASSEERYTEAFF
TRBJ1-1 TRBD1 - TRBV13 TGTGCCAGCACAGAATACAGGGGTGAATCGTCTGAAGCTTTCTTT CASTEYRGESSEAFF
TRBJ1-1 TRBD1 - TRBV7-2 TGTGCCAGCAGCGTTGACAGGGGGTCGAATTTTGAAGCTTTCTTT CASSVDRGSNFEAFF
TRBJ2-1 - - TRBV28 TGTGCCAGCAGTTCGCCCTCCGACAGGAATGAGCAGTTCTTC CASSSPSDRNEQFF
TRBJ2-3 - - TRBV10-3 TGTGCCATCAACTCCGGGACTGGAAACACAGATACGCAGTATTTT CAINSGTGNTDTQYF
TRBJ1-3 - once TRBV11-2 TGTGCCAGCAGCTTAGCTGCGCACTCTGGAAACACCATATATTTT CASSLAAHSGNTIYF
TRBJ2-7 TRBD2 - TRBV5-4 TGTGCCAGCACCGGGGGGTCGCGACCCTACGAGCAGTACTTC CASTGGSRPYEQYF
TRBJ2-1 TRBD1 - TRBV7-2 TGTGCCAGCAGCCCCGACAGGGCTTCTTACAATGAGCAGTTCTTC CASSPDRASYNEQFF
TRBJ2-1 TRBD2 - TRBV6-5 TGTGCCAGCAGACGGGAGGGCCGTGGTGAGCAGTTCTTC CASRREGRGEQFF
TRBJ2-6 - once TRBV6-2/TRBV6-3 TGTGCCAGCAGTCCAACAAGTAACGTCCTGACTTTC CASSPTSNVLTF
TRBJ1-2 TRBD1 - TRBV6-5 TGTGCCAGCAGCCGACAGGGAGTCGGCTATGGCTACACCTTC CASSRQGVGYGYTF
TRBJ2-2 TRBD2 - TRBV24-1 TGTGCCACCAGTCGAGGGAGGGTAACCACCGGGGAGCTGTTTTTT CATSRGRVTTGELFF
TRBJ1-1 - - TRBV13 TGTGCCAGCAGCTTAGGGTTCGGACAGACCGACACTGAAGCTTTCTTT CASSLGFGQTDTEAFF
TRBJ1-6 - - TRBV6-5 TGTGCCAGCAGTCCTCTTTCCAATTCACCCCTCCACTTT CASSPLSNSPLHF